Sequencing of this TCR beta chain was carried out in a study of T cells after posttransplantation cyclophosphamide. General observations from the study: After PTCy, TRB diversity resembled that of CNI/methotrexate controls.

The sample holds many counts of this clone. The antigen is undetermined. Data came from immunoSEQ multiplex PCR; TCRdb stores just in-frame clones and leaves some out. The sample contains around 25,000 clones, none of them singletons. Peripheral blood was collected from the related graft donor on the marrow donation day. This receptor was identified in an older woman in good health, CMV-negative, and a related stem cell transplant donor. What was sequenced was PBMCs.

The CDR3 DNA reads as TGTGCCAGCAGCCAGTCGGGCGGTGGACAGGGGGCATATGGCTACACCTTC. Translation gives CASSQSGGGQGAYGYTF. V is TRBV4-2 and J is TRBJ1-2, with 11 bases lining up with TRBD1. With 3 bases clipped from V and 5 bases from J, the junction kept 11 bases outside the gene matches. The CDR3 runs to 17 residues. CDR1 is LGHNA, CDR2 YNFKEQ, per germline.